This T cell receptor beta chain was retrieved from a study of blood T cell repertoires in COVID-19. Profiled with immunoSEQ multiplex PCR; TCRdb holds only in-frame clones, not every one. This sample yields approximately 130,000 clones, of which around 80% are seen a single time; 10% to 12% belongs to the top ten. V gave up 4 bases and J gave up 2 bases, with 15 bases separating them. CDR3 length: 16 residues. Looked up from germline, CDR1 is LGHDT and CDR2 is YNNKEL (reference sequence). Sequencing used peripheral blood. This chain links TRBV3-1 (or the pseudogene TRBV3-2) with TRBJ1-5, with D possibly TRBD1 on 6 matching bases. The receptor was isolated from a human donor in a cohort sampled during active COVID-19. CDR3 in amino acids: CASSPAGGLGNQPQHF. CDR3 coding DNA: TGTGCCAGCAGCCCCGCGGGGGGGCTTGGCAATCAGCCCCAGCATTTT.